The source of this TCR beta chain is a study of OX40 agonist ivuxolimab in advanced cancers. Study-wide background: Patients got intravenous ivuxolimab at 0.01 to 10 mg/kg every 2 weeks. With a range of roughly 20 to 80, age averaged roughly 60 years, and about 83% were male.

Study outcomes and limitations: The study found among the lowest clonal expansion in partial responders at 0.1-3.0 mg/kg.

Points on this clone: The antigen is unknown.

This table comes from immunoSEQ multiplex PCR, and its TCRdb copy is limited to in-frame clones, with some not included. The table has roughly 64,000 clones, roughly 89% seen once. Germline V gives CDR1 MNHNS, CDR2 SASEGT. The CDR3 runs to 14 residues. V shed 7 bases and J 4 bases; nucleotides not matched to a gene: 4. The specimen was CD4+ or CD8+ T cells sorted from blood, collected in a trial of the OX40 agonist ivuxolimab. V gene TRBV6-1 combines with J gene TRBJ2-2; 9 bases fit TRBD1. The receptor was derived from an adult with an advanced solid tumor such as melanoma, head and neck, liver or kidney cancer. CDR3 bases: TGTGCCAGCATGACAGGGGGTTTCACCGGGGAGCTGTTTTTT. The encoded protein is CASMTGGFTGELFF.